This T cell receptor beta chain stems from a study of human T cells and chemical hapten exposure. Background on the study: The sensitizing agent was 2% DPC, placed on around 2 cm by around 2 cm of upper inner arm skin.

Using its own MiXCR run on the RACE reads, TCRdb lists one record per CDR3 protein. The sample has around 92,000 distinct CDR3 sequences; 10% to 11% are singletons. General observations from the study: The presence of alopecia in the donors means their immune response may differ from healthy people's. Expanded TCRs produced significantly more large CDR3 similarity clusters than controls did.

Time point in this sample: pre-sensitization, week 0. Treatment in this sample: therapeutic diphenylcyclopropenone sensitization with weekly scalp DPC. The study extracted total RNA from unfractionated whole blood. This clonotype was observed many times. The antigen is unknown. The germline V and J ends were trimmed by 7 bases and 7 bases, with 25 bases remaining between them. The CDR3 extends over 17 amino acids. CDR1 and CDR2 from the germline V gene are MGHDK and SYGVNS. This sequence originates from a woman aged 55-69 years with alopecia areata. Some clones in this sample may be carry-over from other donors' samples. The chain carries TRBV25-1 and TRBJ1-4; D possibly corresponds to TRBD1 (5 bases). The input for sequencing was whole blood, taken in connection with sensitization to the hapten diphenylcyclopropenone (DPC). CDR3 nucleotide sequence: TGTGCCAGCACTCAACGATACGGGCCTCCAGGGAGTGAAAAACTGTTTTTT. The encoded protein is CASTQRYGPPGSEKLFF.